This T cell receptor beta chain is drawn from a study of OX40 agonist ivuxolimab in advanced cancers. Study results and limitations: It was not determined which antigens were specifically recognized by the peripheral T cells that had undergone clonal expansion.

Clones were sequenced by immunoSEQ multiplex PCR, and TCRdb holds only the in-frame ones, with some missing. The sample includes approximately 58,000 clones, about 86% of them seen just once. There are 15 residues in the CDR3. The germline V gene encodes CDR1 SGHDN and CDR2 FVKESK. V gave up 1 base and J gave up 1 base; unmatched junction bases: 2. A note on this clone: Its antigen is not identified.

The clonotype comes from an adult with an advanced solid tumor such as melanoma, head and neck, liver or kidney cancer. Source: CD4+ or CD8+ T cells sorted from blood, taken in a trial of the OX40 agonist ivuxolimab. V gene TRBV14 combines with J gene TRBJ1-1; 8 nucleotides align to TRBD1. CDR3 DNA: TGTGCCAGCAGCCAAGCCGGGACAGGGAACACTGAAGCTTTCTTT. This sequence encodes CASSQAGTGNTEAFF.